Shown below are 27 T cell receptor beta chains from a single sample sequenced in a study of PD-1 blockade in mismatch repair-deficient tumors. The protocol was immunoSEQ multiplex PCR, while the TCRdb copy is restricted to in-frame clones and leaves out a portion. This table has 120,000 or so clones, 86% appearing once. Sequencing used peripheral blood, obtained 44 weeks after starting pembrolizumab. The receptors derive from an adult with mismatch repair-deficient cancer.

This clone was seen only once. The rearrangement uses TRBV4-3 and TRBJ2-5, with 7 bases aligning to TRBD1. The germline V gene has CDR1 LGHNA and CDR2 YSLEER. Losses at the gene ends were 4 bases for V and 0 bases for J; bases not matched to a gene: 11. The length of the CDR3 is 17 residues. The CDR3: CASSRYRDSINQETQYF. DNA of the CDR3: TGCGCCAGCAGCCGTTACCGGGACAGCATCAACCAAGAGACCCAGTACTTC.

This chain connects TRBV28 to TRBJ2-3; TRBD1 matches 9 bases. V dropped 5 bases and J dropped 5; count of bases not matched to a gene: 8. In germline, CDR1 is MDHEN, CDR2 SYDVKM. This CDR3 is 15 amino acids long. The CDR3 sequence is CASSHTGGAGDTQYF. CDR3 coding DNA: TGTGCCAGCAGTCATACAGGGGGCGCGGGAGATACGCAGTATTTT.

This chain links TRBV19 with TRBJ2-2, with a tentative D call TRBD2 (5 bases). Trimming stripped 3 bases from V and 6 bases from J, with 11 bases between. The CDR3 is made up of 14 amino acids. The germline V gene encodes CDR1 LNHDA and CDR2 SQIVND (reference sequence). This chain's CDR3 is CASSIGGLAGELFF. The CDR3 region has the DNA TGTGCCAGTAGTATTGGAGGATTAGCCGGGGAGCTGTTTTTT.

The CDR3 DNA is TGTGCCAGCAGTCTCCGGACTAGCGACTACAATGAGCAGTTCTTC. Its translation: CASSLRTSDYNEQFF. The genes are TRBV6-6 and TRBJ2-1; 9 bases fit TRBD2. There are 15 residues in the CDR3. The V segment lost 5 bases and the J segment 3 bases; nucleotides outside the gene matches: 5. The germline V gene has CDR1 MNHNY and CDR2 SVGAGI (reference sequence).

V and J are TRBV5-6 and TRBJ1-2; 8 bases map to TRBD1. From germline, CDR1 is SGHDT and CDR2 YYEEEE. V shed 6 bases and J 4 bases; nucleotides not matched to a gene: 8. The CDR3 is made up of 14 amino acids. CDR3 amino acids: CASTYGDRGYGYTF. The CDR3 DNA follows: TGTGCCAGCACCTATGGCGACAGGGGCTATGGCTACACCTTC.

This rearrangement joins TRBV28 to TRBJ2-1, with D perhaps matching TRBD2 (6 bases). CDR3 length: 14 residues. Germline V gene sequence: CDR1 MDHEN, CDR2 SYDVKM. The germline V and J ends were trimmed by 5 bases and 4 bases, with 12 bases remaining between them. CDR3 nucleotides: TGTGCCAGCAGTCTCCTAGCGCCTTACAATGAGCAGTTCTTC. This encodes CASSLLAPYNEQFF.

This clone was detected once. This chain joins TRBV6-5 and TRBJ2-5; tentative D call: TRBD1 (5 bases). CDR1 is MNHEY and CDR2 is SVGAGI in the germline V gene. CDR3 length equals 11 residues. V shed 5 bases and J shed 13 bases, with 14 bases lying between them. DNA of the CDR3: TGTGCCAGCAGTGAAGAGGCAGGGTGGTACTTC. Amino acid sequence: CASSEEAGWYF.

The chain has TRBV5-1 and TRBJ1-2, with TRBD1 matching over 9 bases. With 4 bases clipped from V and 5 bases from J, the junction kept 9 bases outside the gene matches. CDR1 SGHRS and CDR2 YFSETQ come from the germline V gene. The CDR3 extends over 15 amino acids. The DNA of the CDR3 is TGCGCCAGCAGCCTCGGGGACAGGGTCGTTTATGGCTACACCTTC. Protein product: CASSLGDRVVYGYTF.

The chain is built from TRBV27 and TRBJ2-1; TRBD2 is a possible D gene (5 bases). This CDR3 contains 14 residues. V lost 6 bases and J 5 bases, leaving 14 bases between the germline ends. CDR1 MNHEY and CDR2 SMNVEV come from the germline V gene (reference sequence). For the CDR3, the DNA is TGTGCCAGCAGAGGGCCCGGGGTCCACAATGAGCAGTTCTTC. The encoded protein is CASRGPGVHNEQFF.

In its sample, this clone was seen a few times. This chain connects TRBV28 to TRBJ2-7, with 8 bases identical to TRBD1. The CDR3 runs to 14 residues. Germline V gene lookup returns CDR1 MDHEN and CDR2 SYDVKM. The V and J ends lost 6 bases and 3 bases, in that order; junction bases with no gene match: 7. CDR3 nucleotide sequence: TGTGCCAGCAGCCAGACAGGGGCGGACTACGAGCAGTACTTC. This sequence encodes CASSQTGADYEQYF.

The chain recombines TRBV10-1 with TRBJ2-3; TRBD1 agrees at 7 bases. The CDR3 is 16 amino acids. Germline CDR1 reads WNHNN; CDR2 reads SYGVQD (reference sequence). V gave up 0 bases and J gave up 4 bases; unmatched junction bases: 7. CDR3 protein: CASSESGQLKADTQYF. In DNA form, the CDR3 reads TGCGCCAGCAGTGAGTCGGGACAGTTAAAAGCAGATACGCAGTATTTT.

The chain is built from TRBV6-5 and TRBJ2-7; 9 nucleotides line up with TRBD1. Germline V gives CDR1 MNHEY, CDR2 SVGAGI. V lost 6 bases, J lost 3 bases, and 6 bases stayed unmatched. This CDR3 region has 14 residues. The CDR3 nucleotides read TGTGCCAGCAGGCCGGGACAGGGTGACTACGAGCAGTACTTC. Translation gives CASRPGQGDYEQYF.

This chain connects TRBV27 to TRBJ2-7; 11 nucleotides line up with TRBD2. The CDR3 is 15 amino acids. The germline V gene has CDR1 MNHEY and CDR2 SMNVEV (reference sequence). V lost 5 bases and J lost 2; bases outside the gene matches: 5. The CDR3 DNA sequence: TGTGCCAGCAGTCCACATAGCGGGAGGGCCTACGAGCAGTACTTC. The encoded protein is CASSPHSGRAYEQYF.

The chain carries TRBV6-6 and TRBJ2-5; possible D gene TRBD2, 6 bases. V gave up 0 bases and J gave up 5 bases, with 13 bases separating them. Germline V gene data show CDR1 as MNHNY and CDR2 as SVGAGI (reference sequence). The length of the CDR3 is 15 residues. The CDR3 is CASSYSDYLQETQYF. The CDR3 DNA reads TGTGCCAGCAGTTACTCGGACTATTTGCAGGAGACCCAGTACTTC.

The rearrangement links TRBV5-8 to TRBJ2-7; 7 nucleotides match TRBD1. The CDR3 spans 16 residues. CDR1 is SGHTS, CDR2 YDEGEE, per germline. V lost 4 bases, J lost 9 bases, and 19 bases stayed unmatched. The CDR3 loop reads CASSPHTGVMQVWQYF. The CDR3 DNA follows: TGTGCCAGCAGCCCACACACAGGGGTCATGCAAGTTTGGCAGTACTTC.

The gene calls are TRBV6-6 and TRBJ2-7; D ambiguous. The CDR3 totals 15 residues. The V end lost 0 bases, the J end lost 2 bases, and 11 bases lay between the germline ends. From germline, CDR1 is MNHNY and CDR2 SVGAGI (reference sequence). The CDR3 is CASSYSGGLTYEQYF. CDR3 nucleotide sequence: TGTGCCAGCAGTTACTCGGGCGGTCTCACCTACGAGCAGTACTTC.

The sample holds one count of this clone. The rearrangement joins TRBV5-1 to TRBJ2-1, with a weak D call TRBD1 (5 bases). This CDR3 has 12 amino acids. In germline, CDR1 is SGHRS, CDR2 YFSETQ. Trimming left V 0 bases short and J 9 bases short, with 7 bases between. The CDR3 reads CASSLEGIEQFF. CDR3 coding DNA: TGCGCCAGCAGCTTGGAGGGGATTGAGCAGTTCTTC.

This clone has a handful of counts. V gene TRBV30 combines with J gene TRBJ2-7; TRBD2 might be the D (7 bases). The V end was cut by 3 bases, the J end by 6 bases, with 18 bases between. The CDR3 is 14 residues long. Germline V gene lookup returns CDR1 GTSNPN and CDR2 SVGIG (reference sequence). This CDR3 is CAWRHEGGGGEQYF. The CDR3, as DNA: TGTGCCTGGAGGCATGAAGGGGGGGGCGGCGAGCAGTACTTC.

The rearrangement joins TRBV5-4 to TRBJ2-1, with TRBD1 matching 7 bases. The CDR3 contains 18 residues. The trim removed 3 bases at V and 2 bases at J, leaving 14 bases unmatched. Germline V lookup: CDR1 SGHNT, CDR2 YYREEE (reference sequence). CDR3 residues: CASSSPHTRTGAYNEQFF. CDR3 bases: TGTGCCAGCAGCTCCCCACACACACGAACAGGGGCCTACAATGAGCAGTTCTTC. Full variable domain (missing parts from reference TRBV5-4 and TRBJ2-1): ETGVTQSPTHLIKTRGQQVTLRCSSQSGHNTVSWYQQALGQGPQFIFQYYREEENGRGNFPPRFSGLQFPNYSSELNVNALELDDSALYLCASSSPHTRTGAYNEQFFGPGTRLTVL.

V and J are TRBV4-3 and TRBJ2-7; D is uncertain. V lost 0 bases and J 0 bases, leaving 12 bases between the germline ends. The CDR3 is 16 amino acids. Germline-derived CDR1 and CDR2 are LGHNA and YSLEER. The chain's CDR3 is CASSQDLGSGSYEQYF. Here the CDR3 DNA reads TGCGCCAGCAGCCAAGATCTGGGGTCGGGCTCCTACGAGCAGTACTTC.

This clone was observed once. This sequence joins TRBV6-1 and TRBJ2-7; possibly TRBD2 for D (5 bases). Germline assignment: CDR1 MNHNS and CDR2 SASEGT. Trimming removed 4 bases from V and 2 bases from J, with 12 bases in between. The CDR3 is made up of 14 amino acids. In nucleotides, the CDR3 is TGTGCCAGCAGTGCTCTACGGGGAGCCTACGAGCAGTACTTC. It yields the protein CASSALRGAYEQYF.

Concerning this clone: This CDR3 is also generated by other DNA sequences in the sample. V and J are TRBV6-5 and TRBJ2-7, with TRBD1 matching over 11 bases. The CDR3 is made up of 15 amino acids. V lost 0 bases, J lost 4 bases, and 2 bases stayed unmatched. CDR1 is MNHEY and CDR2 is SVGAGI in the germline V gene. CDR3 sequence (DNA): TGTGCCAGCAGTTACTCAGGGACAGGGGGATACGAGCAGTACTTC. Its translation is CASSYSGTGGYEQYF.

The chain recombines TRBV5-1 with TRBJ1-2; tentative D call: TRBD1 (6 bases). Trimming removed 0 bases from V and 6 bases from J, with 18 bases in between. The CDR3 runs to 16 residues. Germline V gives CDR1 SGHRS, CDR2 YFSETQ. The CDR3 region is CASSLGFGTINDGYTF. DNA of the CDR3: TGCGCCAGCAGCTTGGGATTCGGGACAATCAACGATGGCTACACCTTC.

The chain recombines TRBV5-5 with TRBJ1-4; the D gene is possibly TRBD1 (5 bases). V was clipped by 4 bases and J by 7 bases, with 17 bases between them. The germline gives CDR1 SGHKS, CDR2 YYEKEE (reference sequence). The CDR3 covers 15 residues. This CDR3 reads CASSPYGGGSEKLFF. The CDR3 coding sequence is TGTGCCAGCAGCCCTTACGGGGGAGGGAGTGAAAAACTGTTTTTT.

The chain has TRBV5-4 and TRBJ2-7; perhaps TRBD2 as D (5 bases). Per the germline V gene, CDR1 is SGHNT and CDR2 is YYREEE (reference sequence). The CDR3 covers 14 residues. The ends were cut back, 0 bases at V and 2 bases at J, with 9 bases in the middle. The CDR3 sequence is CASSLDGSAYEQYF. CDR3 coding DNA: TGTGCCAGCAGCTTGGATGGGAGCGCCTACGAGCAGTACTTC.

V is TRBV19 and J is TRBJ2-2, with D hard to call. The CDR3 spans 14 residues. Trimming removed 8 bases from V and 2 bases from J, with 12 bases in between. CDR1 is LNHDA and CDR2 is SQIVND in the germline V gene (reference sequence). The CDR3 region is CASWTLANTGELFF. The CDR3 nucleotides are TGTGCCAGTTGGACCCTGGCTAACACCGGGGAGCTGTTTTTT. The whole variable domain, filled in from reference TRBV19 and TRBJ2-2, reads DGGITQSPKYLFRKEGQNVTLSCEQNLNHDAMYWYRQDPGQGLRLIYYSQIVNDFQKGDIAEGYSVSREKKESFPLTVTSAQKNPTAFYLCASWTLANTGELFFGEGSRLTVL.

The rearrangement joins TRBV7-2 to TRBJ2-1; 7 nucleotides align to TRBD2. Trimming took 2 bases from V and 12 from J; bases not matched to a gene: 10. From germline, CDR1 is SGHTA and CDR2 FQGNSA. The CDR3 runs to 14 residues. The CDR3 DNA reads as TGTGCCAGCAGCTTAAAACTAGCGAGCCCAGCGCAGTTCTTC. Translation gives CASSLKLASPAQFF.